This paragraph reports one T cell receptor (beta chain). In the authors' methods: Using reference gene primer amplification, nucleated cell counts were estimated. Sequenced by immunoSEQ multiplex PCR; TCRdb stores in-frame clones only, minus some. V and J calls and clone size are as listed in that table; D and trimming were resolved from the DNA. The data contain about 18,000 clones, more than 70% of them singletons. The source of the sample is a study of blood T cell repertoires in COVID-19. Study-wide context: Material from acute and convalescent COVID-19 was sourced from the United States, Italy and Spain. T cells, B-cell-depleted T cells, or PBMCs provided the cDNA or gDNA that served as material.

The ends lost 1 base at V and 5 bases at J; junction bases unmatched: 10. This CDR3 region has 18 residues. Germline V gene lookup returns CDR1 SGHVS and CDR2 FNYEAQ. The chain uses TRBV7-6 and TRBJ2-3; TRBD2 agrees at 12 bases. Sequenced input: peripheral blood. This TCR derives from a middle-aged man with active COVID-19. The CDR3 nucleotides are TGTGCCAGCAGCTTAGTTCGGACTAGCGGGAAGGTGGTAGATACGCAGTATTTT. Translated, it gives CASSLVRTSGKVVDTQYF.